This entry lists 2 T cell receptor beta chains sequenced from one sample in a study of PD-L1 blockade in urothelial cancer. The method was immunoSEQ multiplex PCR; TCRdb's version includes in-frame clones alone and lacks a portion of them. The sample lists roughly 120,000 clones, 80% to 90% occurring once. The sample's time point: peripheral blood 6 weeks after treatment start. This specimen consisted of PBMCs, obtained around atezolizumab (anti-PD-L1) treatment. All receptors come from a man between 60 and 75 years old with urothelial cancer.

This clone was observed a single time. V and J are TRBV5-6 and TRBJ1-2; D uncertain. V gave up 2 bases and J gave up 5 bases, with 10 bases separating them. This CDR3 comprises 13 residues. Germline V CDR1 and CDR2: SGHDT, YYEEEE. CDR3 in amino acids: CASSFEVTYGYTF. The DNA of the CDR3 is TGTGCCAGCAGCTTTGAGGTTACTTATGGCTACACCTTC.

The genes are TRBV29-1 and TRBJ1-1, with TRBD1 identical over 10 bases. This CDR3 is built from 16 residues. The germline gives CDR1 SQVTM, CDR2 ANQGSEA. V gave up 7 bases and J gave up 0 bases; unmatched junction bases: 11. The CDR3 bases are TGCAGCGGACAGGGGGCGCAGGGTCTCATGAACACTGAAGCTTTCTTT. Translating gives CSGQGAQGLMNTEAFF. The full variable domain, its missing parts supplied by reference TRBV29-1 and TRBJ1-1, is SAVISQKPSRDICQRGTSLTIQCQVDSQVTMMFWYRQQPGQSLTLIATANQGSEATYESGFVIDKFPISRPNLTFSTLTVSNMSPEDSSIYLCSGQGAQGLMNTEAFFGQGTRLTVV.